This entry describes one TCR beta chain. Its antigen is not known. This sample is drawn from a study of radiation and T cells in renal cell carcinoma. Produced via immunoSEQ multiplex PCR; TCRdb's table is partial and in-frame only. The sample shows 150,000 to 200,000 clones, 88% of them seen only once. Overall study results and limits: Baseline intratumoral clonotype presence is unknown without pretreatment biopsies.

The CDR3 covers 15 residues. V shed 3 bases and J shed 6 bases, with 15 bases lying between them. Germline CDR1 reads LNHDA; CDR2 reads SQIVND (reference sequence). Time point given: blood 4 weeks post-SBRT, at nephrectomy. Stated treatment: 15 Gy SBRT to primary tumor, nephrectomy 4 weeks later. Nephrectomy followed 15 Gy stereotactic body radiation by 4 weeks. Blood was sampled at baseline, 2 weeks and 4 weeks after SBRT. The chain has TRBV19 and TRBJ2-4; a possible D gene is TRBD2 (6 bases). The specimen comprised blood, sampled from a patient whose treatment included radiotherapy and nephrectomy. This clonotype was obtained from a woman between 50 and 59 years old with renal cell carcinoma. Here the CDR3 reads CASSISGTGGNIQYF. DNA of the CDR3: TGTGCCAGTAGTATCTCCGGAACCGGGGGAAACATTCAGTACTTC.